The 27 T cell receptor beta chains below were found in one sample sequenced in a study of Tregs in tolerant kidney transplant recipients. Clones were read by immunoSEQ multiplex PCR, and TCRdb kept only the in-frame ones, dropping some. The table lists about 100,000 clones, roughly 93% of them singletons. The source was CD4+ T cells from blood, collected before the transplant. These TCRs come from a human donor who received a combined kidney and bone marrow transplant.

The gene calls are TRBV5-6 and TRBJ2-5; TRBD1 aligns across 12 bases. The CDR3 sequence is 14 residues long. CDR1 and CDR2 (germline): SGHDT, YYEEEE. The ends lost 3 bases at V and 8 bases at J; junction bases unmatched: 5. CDR3 protein: CASSWDRGHSTQYF. The CDR3 DNA sequence: TGTGCCAGCAGCTGGGACAGGGGGCACTCAACCCAGTACTTC.

The chain couples TRBV5-6 to TRBJ2-1, with D possibly matching TRBD1 (6 bases). CDR1 and CDR2 from the germline V gene are SGHDT and YYEEEE. CDR3 length: 15 residues. V lost 0 bases and J lost 7, with 14 bases in between. The CDR3 DNA follows: TGTGCCAGCAGCTTGGCCTGGACAGCCGGTAATGAGCAGTTCTTC. Its protein is CASSLAWTAGNEQFF. The full variable domain, completed using reference TRBV5-6 and TRBJ2-1, is DAGVTQSPTHLIKTRGQQVTLRCSPKSGHDTVSWYQQALGQGPQFIFQYYEEEERQRGNFPDRFSGHQFPNYSSELNVNALLLGDSALYLCASSLAWTAGNEQFFGPGTRLTVL.

CDR3 nucleotides: TGTGCCAGCAGCTCAAAAAGCGGTTCCTACAATGAGCAGTTCTTC. Translating gives CASSSKSGSYNEQFF. This sequence joins TRBV5-4 and TRBJ2-1, with a tentative D call TRBD2 (5 bases). CDR3 length equals 15 residues. The V end was cut by 3 bases, the J end by 1 base, with 11 bases between. The germline gives CDR1 SGHNT, CDR2 YYREEE (reference sequence).

This sequence joins TRBV5-1 and TRBJ2-3; D remains unclear. CDR1 and CDR2 from the germline V gene are SGHRS and YFSETQ. The CDR3 consists of 18 residues. The ends were cut back, 0 bases at V and 0 bases at J, with 17 bases in the middle. CDR3: CASSLAPTPKPSTDTQYF. Written as DNA, the CDR3 is TGCGCCAGCAGCTTGGCTCCTACTCCCAAGCCCAGCACAGATACGCAGTATTTT.

The rearrangement joins TRBV30 to TRBJ1-4, with D possibly matching TRBD1 (5 bases). CDR1 and CDR2 (germline): GTSNPN, SVGIG (reference sequence). Between the trimmed V and J ends, which lost 0 bases and 8 bases, there was a span of 16 bases. The CDR3 covers 15 residues. The CDR3 spells CAWSVLAGPREKLFF. The DNA of the CDR3 is TGTGCCTGGAGTGTACTAGCGGGGCCCAGGGAAAAACTGTTTTTT.

The count of this clone is one. This sequence joins TRBV6-5 and TRBJ2-3; 7 bases are a match to TRBD1. Trimming took 2 bases from V and 2 from J; bases not matched to a gene: 4. CDR3 length equals 15 residues. Germline assignment: CDR1 MNHEY and CDR2 SVGAGI. The CDR3 DNA follows: TGTGCCAGCAGTTACCCGACAGGGATCACAGATACGCAGTATTTT. This sequence encodes CASSYPTGITDTQYF.

J is TRBJ1-2 and V is TRBV30; the match to TRBD1 covers 7 bases. V lost 4 bases to trimming and J lost 3 bases; unmatched junction nucleotides: 2. CDR1 and CDR2 from the germline V gene are GTSNPN and SVGIG (reference sequence). The CDR3 runs 12 residues. This CDR3 is CAWTTGHYGYTF. CDR3 DNA sequence: TGTGCCTGGACGACAGGGCACTATGGCTACACCTTC.

The V and J genes are TRBV30 and TRBJ1-2, with TRBD1 as a possible D gene (5 bases). Germline-derived CDR1 and CDR2 are GTSNPN and SVGIG (reference sequence). Trimming took off 1 base at V and 1 base at J, with 13 bases between the two ends. This CDR3 is 15 amino acids long. The CDR3 protein is CAWSDRGRGNYGYTF. CDR3 coding DNA: TGTGCCTGGAGTGATCGGGGGAGGGGTAACTATGGCTACACCTTC.

This rearrangement joins TRBV28 to TRBJ2-5; perhaps TRBD2 as D (6 bases). The CDR3 covers 13 residues. The V and J ends lost 8 bases and 2 bases respectively, with 12 bases between them. CDR1 is MDHEN, CDR2 SYDVKM, per germline. The CDR3 DNA follows: TGTGCCAGCTCCGCCGGAGGGCAAGAGACCCAGTACTTC. Amino acid sequence: CASSAGGQETQYF.

This clone has a handful of counts. The chain combines TRBV4-1 with TRBJ2-3; TRBD2 matches at 14 bases. The V gene's germline CDR1 is MGHRA and CDR2 YSYEKL. V was clipped by 3 bases and J by 6 bases; unmatched bases: 8. The CDR3 extends over 17 amino acids. CDR3 coding DNA: TGCGCCAGCAGCCAGGTCTCGGGACTAGCGGGGGCGGATACGCAGTATTTT. Translated, it gives CASSQVSGLAGADTQYF.

The gene calls are TRBV19 and TRBJ1-2, with 7 bases identical to TRBD1. Losses at the gene ends were 3 bases for V and 7 bases for J; bases not matched to a gene: 8. The CDR3 spans 14 residues. Per the germline V gene, CDR1 is LNHDA and CDR2 is SQIVND (reference sequence). The CDR3 bases are TGTGCCAGTAGTATCACAGGGGCCCGTGGTGGCTACACCTTC. Encoded protein: CASSITGARGGYTF.

The J gene is TRBJ2-3, the V gene TRBV5-1; 9 bases are a match to TRBD2. Germline values: CDR1 SGHRS, CDR2 YFSETQ. This CDR3 comprises 16 residues. V lost 0 bases and J lost 1; bases outside the gene matches: 3. CDR3 sequence reads: CASSLEVAGGTDTQYF. The CDR3 DNA is TGCGCCAGCAGCTTGGAGGTAGCGGGGGGCACAGATACGCAGTATTTT.

The V call is TRBV19, the J call TRBJ2-7; 9 bases are shared with TRBD2. CDR3 size: 19 residues. The junction had 21 bases not matched to a gene; V was cut back by 3 bases and J by 6 bases. CDR1 and CDR2 from the germline V gene are LNHDA and SQIVND (reference sequence). The DNA for the CDR3 is TGTGCCAGTAGTATGGGTTCGGGCGGGAGGGCCCTCCCTGTGTTCGAGCAGTACTTC. Amino acids: CASSMGSGGRALPVFEQYF.

The gene calls are TRBV4-1 and TRBJ1-2; possibly TRBD1 for D (5 bases). This CDR3 comprises 14 residues. Trimming removed 1 base at V and 0 bases at J, with 6 bases between. Germline CDR1 MGHRA, CDR2 YSYEKL. The CDR3 DNA reads TGCGCCAGCAGCCAAGGGGGCGCTAACTATGGCTACACCTTC. It specifies CASSQGGANYGYTF.

The chain uses TRBV7-9 and TRBJ1-1; 9 bases map to TRBD1. Germline-derived CDR1 and CDR2 are SEHNR and FQNEAQ (reference sequence). The CDR3 has 14 amino acids. The junction had 5 bases not matched to a gene; V was cut back by 5 bases and J by 4 bases. CDR3 in amino acids: CASSRDRVGTEAFF. In DNA form, the CDR3 reads TGTGCCAGCAGCAGGGACAGGGTGGGCACTGAAGCTTTCTTT.

Note on this clone: The junction does not match germline at one end; this may be a read error. Other nucleotide sequences in the sample specify the same CDR3. The V call is TRBV4-1, the J call TRBJ1-6; D remains unclear. The CDR3 extends over 15 amino acids. CDR1 is MGHRA, CDR2 YSYEKL, per germline. The CDR3: CASSQVKGVNSPLHF. For the CDR3, the DNA is TGCGCCAGCAGCCAAGTTAAGGGAGTCAATTCCCCCCTCCACTTT.

The chain carries TRBV30 and TRBJ2-1; D is unresolved. The V gene's germline CDR1 is GTSNPN and CDR2 SVGIG (reference sequence). The CDR3 spans 13 residues. V lost 0 bases, J lost 6 bases, and 9 bases lay in between. The CDR3 DNA sequence: TGTGCCTGGAGTGTTTCGGGTATCAATGAGCAGTTCTTC. Amino acid sequence: CAWSVSGINEQFF.

This chain joins TRBV11-3 and TRBJ2-3; D unresolved. CDR1 SGHNT and CDR2 YENEEA come from the germline V gene. V was trimmed by 5 bases and J by 6 bases, leaving 6 bases between them. The CDR3 has 11 amino acids. The CDR3 is CASSVGDTQYF. The CDR3 DNA is TGTGCCAGCAGCGTCGGGGATACGCAGTATTTT.

The chain combines TRBV29-1 with TRBJ2-3; 10 positions agree with TRBD2. The CDR3 extends over 15 amino acids. The ends lost 7 bases at V and 1 base at J; junction bases unmatched: 8. Germline CDR1 reads SQVTM; CDR2 reads ANQGSEA. CDR3 in DNA: TGCAGCGGGAGTGGAACTAGCGGGGGCACAGATACGCAGTATTTT. It is translated as CSGSGTSGGTDTQYF.

The chain is built from TRBV11-3 and TRBJ2-3; D may be TRBD1 (6 bases). Germline V lookup: CDR1 SGHNT, CDR2 YENEEA. This CDR3 region has 16 residues. V was pared by 5 bases and J by 1 base, with 16 bases between. In DNA form, the CDR3 reads TGTGCCAGCAGCAACGGACAGCCCGGGGGCACAGATACGCAGTATTTT. This translates into CASSNGQPGGTDTQYF.

A single count supports this clone. This chain joins TRBV11-2 and TRBJ2-2; D is unresolved. CDR3 length: 12 residues. Trimming stripped 5 bases from V and 1 base from J, with 2 bases between. Germline CDR1 and CDR2: SGHAT and FQNNGV. CDR3 nucleotide sequence: TGTGCCAGCAGCCAGAACACCGGGGAGCTGTTTTTT. This sequence encodes CASSQNTGELFF.

The gene calls are TRBV5-4 and TRBJ2-3; TRBD2 might be the D (8 bases). The CDR3 extends over 19 amino acids. Trimming removed 4 bases from V and 0 bases from J, with 24 bases in between. CDR1 and CDR2 (germline): SGHNT, YYREEE (reference sequence). In nucleotides, the CDR3 is TGTGCCAGCAGCATACGGACTAGCAGGGGGGTGAGGAGCACAGATACGCAGTATTTT. Protein sequence: CASSIRTSRGVRSTDTQYF.

The chain joins TRBV7-8 to TRBJ1-1; D might be TRBD1 (6 bases). Germline CDR1 is SGHVS and CDR2 is FQNEAQ. This CDR3 is built from 15 residues. V lost 0 bases to trimming and J lost 3 bases, with 11 bases between them. DNA of the CDR3: TGTGCCAGCAGCTTAGCATCCAGGGGACACACTGAAGCTTTCTTT. Translating gives CASSLASRGHTEAFF.

This clone was seen just once. The chain links TRBV25-1 to TRBJ2-3, with a possible D match to TRBD1 (6 bases). Germline V gene lookup returns CDR1 MGHDK and CDR2 SYGVNS. With 3 bases removed from V and 1 base from J, the gap between germline ends came to 20 bases. This CDR3 region has 18 residues. CDR3 in DNA: TGTGCCAGCAGTGATTTAACCTACAGGGCGGAACGCACAGATACGCAGTATTTT. As protein: CASSDLTYRAERTDTQYF.

The chain uses TRBV7-6 and TRBJ2-5; TRBD2 matches at 7 bases. Germline CDR1 reads SGHVS; CDR2 reads FNYEAQ. Losses at the gene ends were 5 bases for V and 0 bases for J; bases not matched to a gene: 3. The CDR3 spans 14 residues. The CDR3 reads CASSRRGNQETQYF. The CDR3 bases are TGTGCCAGCAGCCGGCGGGGGAACCAAGAGACCCAGTACTTC.

CDR3 DNA: TGTGCCAGCAGCCCTCGACTAGGCTCCTACAATGAGCAGTTCTTC. This sequence encodes CASSPRLGSYNEQFF. The V gene is TRBV7-9, the J gene TRBJ2-1, with D perhaps TRBD2 (6 bases). Trimming removed 5 bases from V and 0 bases from J, with 11 bases in between. The CDR3 contains 15 residues. Germline V gene sequence: CDR1 SEHNR, CDR2 FQNEAQ (reference sequence).

The chain carries TRBV7-2 and TRBJ2-7; 11 nucleotides agree with TRBD1. CDR3 size: 15 residues. In germline, CDR1 is SGHTA, CDR2 FQGNSA. The ends lost 2 bases at V and 3 bases at J; junction bases unmatched: 3. CDR3 nucleotides: TGTGCCAGCAGCTTATATGGGACAGGGGGCTACGAGCAGTACTTC. Amino acid sequence: CASSLYGTGGYEQYF.